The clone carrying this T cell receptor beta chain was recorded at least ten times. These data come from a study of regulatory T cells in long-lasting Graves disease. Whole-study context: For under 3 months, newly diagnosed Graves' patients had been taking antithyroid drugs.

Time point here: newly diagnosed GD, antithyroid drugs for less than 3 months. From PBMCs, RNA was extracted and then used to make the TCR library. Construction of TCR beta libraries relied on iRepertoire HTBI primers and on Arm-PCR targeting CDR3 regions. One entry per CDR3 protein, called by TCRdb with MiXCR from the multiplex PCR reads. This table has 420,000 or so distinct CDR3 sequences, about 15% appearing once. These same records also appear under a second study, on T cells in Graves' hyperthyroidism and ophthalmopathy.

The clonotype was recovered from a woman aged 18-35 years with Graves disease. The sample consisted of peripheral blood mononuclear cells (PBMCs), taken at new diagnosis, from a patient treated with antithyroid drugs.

The CDR3 nucleotides are TGTGCCAGCAGTTTGAGCGGGCCGGTTGGGGATGAGCAGTTCTTC. Encoded protein: CASSLSGPVGDEQFF. The gene calls are TRBV28 and TRBJ2-1; weak D call: TRBD2 (6 bases). V was pared by 3 bases and J by 8 bases, with 17 bases between. Germline-derived CDR1 and CDR2 are MDHEN and SYDVKM. The CDR3 is 15 residues long.